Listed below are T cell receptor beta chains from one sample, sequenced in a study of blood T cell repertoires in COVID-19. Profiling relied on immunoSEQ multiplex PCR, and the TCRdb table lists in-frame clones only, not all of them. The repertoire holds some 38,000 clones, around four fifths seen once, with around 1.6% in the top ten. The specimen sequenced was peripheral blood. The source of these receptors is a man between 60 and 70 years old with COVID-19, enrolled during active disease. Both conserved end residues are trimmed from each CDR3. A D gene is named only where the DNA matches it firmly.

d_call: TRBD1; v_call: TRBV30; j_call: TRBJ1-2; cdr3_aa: AWGPSDRPLGYT
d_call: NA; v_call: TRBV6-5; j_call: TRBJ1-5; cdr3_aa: ASSYVTGTSNQPQH
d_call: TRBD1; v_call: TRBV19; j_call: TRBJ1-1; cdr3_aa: ASRTGGSNTEAF
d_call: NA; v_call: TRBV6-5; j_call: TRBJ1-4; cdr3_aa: ASSSLALGEEKLF
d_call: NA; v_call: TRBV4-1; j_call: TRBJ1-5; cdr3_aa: ASSQDYTPKLQAQH
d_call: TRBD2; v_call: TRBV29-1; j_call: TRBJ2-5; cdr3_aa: SVDGGQVLLAGQETQY
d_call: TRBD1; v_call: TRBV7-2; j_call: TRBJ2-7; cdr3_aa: ASSLTQNQGANAYEQY
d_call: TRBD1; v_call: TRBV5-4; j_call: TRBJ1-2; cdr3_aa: ASRVQGLKYGYT
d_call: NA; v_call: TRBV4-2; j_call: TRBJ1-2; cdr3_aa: ASSPSTYRDYGYT
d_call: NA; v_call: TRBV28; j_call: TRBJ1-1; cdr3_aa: ASSPTGRSTEAF
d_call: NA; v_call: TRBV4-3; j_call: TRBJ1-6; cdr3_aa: ASSQVGAQDSPLH
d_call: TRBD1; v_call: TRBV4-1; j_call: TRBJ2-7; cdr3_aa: ASSLRTGEQY
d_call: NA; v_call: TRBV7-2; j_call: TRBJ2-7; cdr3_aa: ASSLAYGLMDEQY
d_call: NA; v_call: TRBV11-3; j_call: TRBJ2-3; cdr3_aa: ASSLAPKDTQY
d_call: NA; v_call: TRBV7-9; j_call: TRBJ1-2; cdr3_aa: ASSQRANYGYT
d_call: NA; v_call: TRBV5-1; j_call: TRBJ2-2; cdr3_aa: ASSPGENTGELF
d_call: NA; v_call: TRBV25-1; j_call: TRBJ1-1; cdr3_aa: ASSESRGRNSEAF
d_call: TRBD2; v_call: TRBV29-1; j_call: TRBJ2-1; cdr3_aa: SGGVAGGPREQF
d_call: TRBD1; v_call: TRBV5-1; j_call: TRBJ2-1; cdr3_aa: ASSLRDRGTYNEQF
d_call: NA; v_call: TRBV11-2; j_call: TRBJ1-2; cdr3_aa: ASSLEASNYGYT
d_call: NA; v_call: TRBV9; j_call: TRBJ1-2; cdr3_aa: ASSTHPRDTYNYGYT
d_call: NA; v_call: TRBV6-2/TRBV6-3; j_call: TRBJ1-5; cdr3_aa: ASSYGSGNNQPQH
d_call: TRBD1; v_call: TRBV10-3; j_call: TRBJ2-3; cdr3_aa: ATSPGTGGTDTQY
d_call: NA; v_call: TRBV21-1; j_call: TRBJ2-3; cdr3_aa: ASSKAGQGVTDTQY
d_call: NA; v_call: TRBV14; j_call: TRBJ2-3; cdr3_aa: ASSQRSILTDTQY
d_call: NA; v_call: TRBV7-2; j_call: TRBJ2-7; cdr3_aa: ASSQEAVYEQY
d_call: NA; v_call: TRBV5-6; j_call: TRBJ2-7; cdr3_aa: ASSLGAGSEQY
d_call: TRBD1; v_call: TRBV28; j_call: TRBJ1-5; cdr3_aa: AITGQGGNQPQH
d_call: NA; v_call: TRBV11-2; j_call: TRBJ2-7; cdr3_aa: ASSLLSGKSYEQY
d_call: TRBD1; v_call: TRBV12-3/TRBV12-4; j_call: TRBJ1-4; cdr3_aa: ASRQGAKEKLF
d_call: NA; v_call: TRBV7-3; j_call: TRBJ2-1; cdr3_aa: ASSQSGRSYNEQF
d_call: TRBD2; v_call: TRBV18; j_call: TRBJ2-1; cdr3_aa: ASSPRETSGYNEQF
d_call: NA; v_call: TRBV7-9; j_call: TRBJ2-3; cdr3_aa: ASSLDGSTDTQY
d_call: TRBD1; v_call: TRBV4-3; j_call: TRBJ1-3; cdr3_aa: ASSQAPTGVGNTIY
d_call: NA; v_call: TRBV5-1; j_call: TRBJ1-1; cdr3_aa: ASSLTFATEAF
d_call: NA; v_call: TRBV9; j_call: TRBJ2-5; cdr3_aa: ASSVEASSQLKETQY
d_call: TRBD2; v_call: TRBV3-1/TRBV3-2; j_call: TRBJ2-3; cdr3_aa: ASSQDPAGGTDTQY
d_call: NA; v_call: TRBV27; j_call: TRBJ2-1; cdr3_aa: ASSTGLAHEQF
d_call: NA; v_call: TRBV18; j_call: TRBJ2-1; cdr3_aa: ASSPAQGTSSYNEQF
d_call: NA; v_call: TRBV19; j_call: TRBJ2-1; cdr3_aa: ASTSRGRSSYNEQF
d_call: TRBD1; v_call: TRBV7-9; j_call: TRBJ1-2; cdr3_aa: ASSLLHRGYGYT
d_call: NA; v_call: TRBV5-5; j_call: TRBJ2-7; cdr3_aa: ASSLPLTYEQY
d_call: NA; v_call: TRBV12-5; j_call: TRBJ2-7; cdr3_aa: ASGYRSRAPPEGEQY
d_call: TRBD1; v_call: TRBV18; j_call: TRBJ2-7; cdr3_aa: ASSPGTGRKQY
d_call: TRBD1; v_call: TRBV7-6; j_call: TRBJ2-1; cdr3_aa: ASSAAGTGVNEQF
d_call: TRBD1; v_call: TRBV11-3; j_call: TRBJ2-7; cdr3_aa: ASRDREQGSYEQY
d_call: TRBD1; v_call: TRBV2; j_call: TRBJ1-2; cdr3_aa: ASSPRQGYHGYT
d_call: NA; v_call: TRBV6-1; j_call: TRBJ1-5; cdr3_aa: ASSDVPRKPQH
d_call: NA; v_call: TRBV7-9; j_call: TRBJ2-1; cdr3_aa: ASSPGFHGDSSSWGEQF